The entry below gives a single TCR beta chain sequence along with its context. Since no conserved phenylalanine or tryptophan closes the CDR3, a read error is the likely cause. The DNA is omitted, as the CDR3 cannot be located on it reliably, and the CDR3 follows TCRdb's listing. This sample's RNA came from whole unsorted tissue. More than 3 cm separated this lung sample from the edge of the tumor. This sample is drawn from a study of tumor and adjacent non-tumor tissue in lung cancer. Whole-study context: Patients were aged about 31 to 85, about ten men and a handful of women, stage I to III.

A modified ARM-PCR protocol with three rounds of nested PCR amplified TCRbeta. TCRdb fed the multiplex PCR reads into MiXCR, producing one record per CDR3 protein. The sample holds some 80,000 distinct CDR3 sequences; less than 85% are singletons and the top ten take around 40%. Germline lookup yields CDR1 DFQATT and CDR2 SNEGSKA (reference sequence). The CDR3 spans 15 residues, counting both ends. The sequencing input was distant non-tumor lung tissue. V usage is TRBV20-1 and J usage is TRBJ2-7; the table's TRBD2 call for D was not verified on the DNA. The receptor comes from a man between 70 and 80 years old with non-small cell lung cancer. The CDR3 loop is CSVREGLAGAYEQYI.